These 29 T cell receptor beta chains came from one sample sequenced in a study of blood T cell repertoires in COVID-19. Libraries were prepared by immunoSEQ multiplex PCR; TCRdb keeps only in-frame clonotypes and omits some of them. Of 31,000 or so clones detected, 80% to 90% appear once; the ten largest clones hold approximately 30%. The specimen sequenced was peripheral blood. These receptors were collected from a man at least 80 years old with acute or convalescent COVID-19.

The V gene is TRBV7-9, the J gene TRBJ1-1; no reliable D call. The CDR3 contains 12 residues. The V gene lost 5 bases and the J gene lost 7 bases, with 11 bases spanning the gap. CDR1 SEHNR and CDR2 FQNEAQ come from the germline V gene (reference sequence). The chain's CDR3 is CASSPGGIEAFF. The CDR3 nucleotides are TGTGCCAGCAGCCCTGGAGGAATTGAAGCTTTCTTT.

The CDR3 here is CASSDLLAGGFGEQYF. DNA of the CDR3: TGTGCCAGCAGTGATTTACTAGCGGGAGGGTTCGGCGAGCAGTACTTC. The rearrangement joins TRBV6-1 to TRBJ2-7, with 13 positions matching TRBD2. J was trimmed by 6 bases and V by 3 bases; bases with no gene match: 8. The CDR3 consists of 16 residues. The V gene's germline CDR1 is MNHNS and CDR2 SASEGT.

J is TRBJ2-2 and V is TRBV10-2; 13 bases match TRBD2. This CDR3 has 16 residues. Germline V gives CDR1 WSHSY, CDR2 SAAADI. With 3 bases clipped from V and 6 bases from J, the junction kept 4 bases outside the gene matches. The CDR3 coding sequence is TGCGCCAGCAGTGACCACACTAGCGGGAGGGCCGGGGAGCTGTTTTTT. It encodes CASSDHTSGRAGELFF.

The V and J genes are TRBV24-1 and TRBJ2-1; TRBD2 matches at 9 bases. The CDR3 length is 15 residues. Looked up from germline, CDR1 is KGHDR and CDR2 is SFDVKD. With 3 bases clipped from V and 8 bases from J, the junction kept 7 bases outside the gene matches. CDR3 sequence: CATSDPAGGRDEQFF. In nucleotides, the CDR3 is TGTGCCACCAGTGATCCAGCGGGAGGTCGGGATGAGCAGTTCTTC.

The V gene is TRBV19, the J gene TRBJ1-2; 8 nucleotides align to TRBD1. V shed 4 bases and J 2 bases; nucleotides not matched to a gene: 6. The CDR3 loop spans 15 amino acids. In germline, CDR1 is LNHDA, CDR2 SQIVND (reference sequence). CDR3 sequence (DNA): TGTGCCAGTAGTAACCCCGGGACAGGAAACTATGGCTACACCTTC. Amino acid sequence: CASSNPGTGNYGYTF.

This clone occurred once. The chain links TRBV27 to TRBJ1-1; unclear D gene. V was trimmed by 5 bases and J by 0 bases, leaving 19 bases between them. The length of the CDR3 is 17 residues. CDR1 and CDR2 from the germline V gene are MNHEY and SMNVEV (reference sequence). The CDR3 coding sequence is TGTGCCAGCAGTCCCCCGGGTGAGGGAGCAATGAACACTGAAGCTTTCTTT. This sequence encodes CASSPPGEGAMNTEAFF.

The chain links TRBV12-3 or TRBV12-4 to TRBJ2-1; tentatively, D is TRBD2 (6 bases). This CDR3 comprises 13 residues. V was trimmed by 5 bases and J by 9 bases, leaving 14 bases between them. CDR3 nucleotide sequence: TGTGCCAGCAGTCTCGGGGACTCGGGTGAGCAGTTCTTC. Protein: CASSLGDSGEQFF.

The chain has TRBV4-1 and TRBJ2-3; 11 bases map to TRBD2. J lost 0 bases, V lost 4 bases, and 12 bases had no gene match. The CDR3 totals 19 residues. CDR1 is MGHRA and CDR2 is YSYEKL in the germline V gene. The CDR3 sequence is CASSPLTLAGEESTDTQYF. CDR3 bases: TGCGCCAGCAGCCCATTGACACTAGCGGGAGAGGAAAGCACAGATACGCAGTATTTT.

The gene calls are TRBV5-1 and TRBJ2-3; 11 bases align to TRBD2. Germline-derived CDR1 and CDR2 are SGHRS and YFSETQ. J gave up 5 bases and V 2 bases, and 4 bases lay outside the gene matches. The CDR3 extends over 15 amino acids. The CDR3 region is CASSFTSGGGDTQYF. Here the CDR3 DNA reads TGCGCCAGCAGCTTCACTAGCGGGGGTGGAGATACGCAGTATTTT.

The V call is TRBV23-1, the J call TRBJ1-5, with D unresolved. TRBV23-1 carries the ORF label, with uncertain function. The CDR3 spans 14 residues. V was pared by 3 bases and J by 5 bases, with 11 bases between. The CDR3 DNA sequence: TGCGCCAGCAGTCATACCCACTACTATCAGCCCCAGCATTTT. This translates into CASSHTHYYQPQHF.

In its sample, this clone was seen once. This rearrangement joins TRBV5-4 to TRBJ2-3; TRBD2 aligns across 10 bases. The CDR3 totals 15 residues. Germline values: CDR1 SGHNT, CDR2 YYREEE (reference sequence). Trimming removed 4 bases from V and 4 bases from J; junction bases left unmatched: 6. CDR3 DNA sequence: TGTGCCAGCAGCCCTCTAGCGGGAGACGCAGATACGCAGTATTTT. It yields the protein CASSPLAGDADTQYF.

The chain uses TRBV5-1 and TRBJ2-2; 13 bases agree with TRBD2. This CDR3 is 15 amino acids long. J gave up 9 bases and V 4 bases, and 6 bases lay outside the gene matches. Germline CDR1 is SGHRS and CDR2 is YFSETQ. CDR3 nucleotide sequence: TGCGCCAGCAGCAATGGGACTAGCGGGATGCGGGAGCTGTTTTTT. As protein: CASSNGTSGMRELFF.

The rearrangement links TRBV15 to TRBJ2-2; 7 positions match TRBD2. Germline V lookup: CDR1 LNHNV, CDR2 YYDKDF (reference sequence). With V trimmed by 0 bases and J by 4 bases, 8 bases remained unmatched. This CDR3 has 17 residues. The CDR3 nucleotides are TGTGCCACCAGCAGAGATTATTCGGGCGGGGGCACCGGGGAGCTGTTTTTT. Its translation is CATSRDYSGGGTGELFF.

The chain links TRBV29-1 to TRBJ2-1, with TRBD1 as a possible D gene (5 bases). The V gene lost 3 bases and the J gene lost 5 bases, with 11 bases spanning the gap. CDR1 is SQVTM, CDR2 ANQGSEA, per germline. CDR3 length equals 13 residues. In DNA, the CDR3 is TGCAGCGTTGACAGGGAACGGGACAATGAGCAGTTCTTC. Translating gives CSVDRERDNEQFF.

The chain uses TRBV3-1 (or the pseudogene TRBV3-2) and TRBJ1-1, with unresolved D. Germline CDR1 reads LGHDT; CDR2 reads YNNKEL (reference sequence). The CDR3 runs 13 residues. Trimming removed 3 bases from V and 6 bases from J, with 11 bases in between. The CDR3 bases are TGTGCCAGCAGCCACGTACAGCCCCCTGAAGCTTTCTTT. As protein: CASSHVQPPEAFF.

The chain recombines TRBV30 with TRBJ1-5; the D is unclear. The V end lost 0 bases, the J end lost 6 bases, and 9 bases lay between the germline ends. Germline CDR1 reads GTSNPN; CDR2 reads SVGIG (reference sequence). The CDR3 contains 13 residues. The CDR3 sequence: CAWSVTESQPQHF. The CDR3 bases are TGTGCCTGGAGTGTAACAGAGAGTCAGCCCCAGCATTTT.

This chain uses TRBV2 with TRBJ1-4; D gene unclear. The CDR3 runs 13 residues. Germline CDR1 SNHLY, CDR2 FYNNEI. Trimming took 4 bases from V and 7 from J, leaving 10 bases between them. As DNA, the CDR3 is TGTGCCAGCAGTGCGGGGAGCGGTGAAAAACTGTTTTTT. Encoded protein: CASSAGSGEKLFF.

The genes are TRBV7-2 and TRBJ2-3; D is uncertain. CDR3 length: 13 residues. With 4 bases removed from V and 4 bases from J, the gap between germline ends came to 9 bases. Germline V CDR1 and CDR2: SGHTA, FQGNSA. CDR3: CASSSLIPDTQYF. In DNA form, the CDR3 reads TGTGCCAGCAGCTCACTAATTCCAGATACGCAGTATTTT.

The chain uses TRBV4-1 and TRBJ1-2; 10 bases map to TRBD1. After removal of 1 base from V and 12 bases from J, the junction contained 8 bases not matched to a gene. This CDR3 comprises 14 residues. Per germline, CDR1 MGHRA and CDR2 YSYEKL. DNA for the CDR3: TGCGCCAGCAGCCAAGTTGTGGGGACAGGGGACGACACCTTC. It specifies CASSQVVGTGDDTF.

The rearrangement joins TRBV12-3 or TRBV12-4 to TRBJ1-2; 7 positions agree with TRBD1. The CDR3 has 12 residues. V was clipped by 9 bases and J by 4 bases; unmatched bases: 5. The CDR3 sequence is CASTGTAYGYTF. Here the CDR3 DNA reads TGTGCCAGTACCGGGACAGCCTATGGCTACACCTTC.

The chain joins TRBV6-2 or TRBV6-3 to TRBJ2-7; a possible D gene is TRBD2 (6 bases). The germline gives CDR1 MNHEY, CDR2 SVGEGT. V was clipped by 4 bases and J by 3 bases, with 13 bases between them. This CDR3 comprises 14 residues. The CDR3 sequence is CASSLEGRGYEQYF. As DNA, the CDR3 is TGTGCCAGCAGTTTGGAGGGCCGGGGCTACGAGCAGTACTTC.

The rearrangement links TRBV28 to TRBJ2-7; a possible D gene is TRBD2 (5 bases). Trimming left V 3 bases short and J 3 bases short, with 6 bases between. CDR1 is MDHEN, CDR2 SYDVKM, per germline. This CDR3 is 12 amino acids long. CDR3 coding DNA: TGTGCCAGCAGTTTTGGGAGCTACGAGCAGTACTTC. Protein product: CASSFGSYEQYF.

The V gene is TRBV27, the J gene TRBJ2-3; 7 bases map to TRBD2. The CDR3 has 17 amino acids. Germline loops: CDR1 MNHEY, CDR2 SMNVEV (reference sequence). The junction had 15 bases not matched to a gene; V was cut back by 6 bases and J by 3 bases. In DNA form, the CDR3 reads TGTGCCAGCAGGCTGTCTTGGGGCGCCGGGGGGACAGATACGCAGTATTTT. This sequence encodes CASRLSWGAGGTDTQYF.

This sequence joins TRBV7-6 and TRBJ1-5, with no clear D. This CDR3 is built from 15 residues. V gave up 1 base and J gave up 5 bases, with 12 bases separating them. In germline, CDR1 is SGHVS, CDR2 FNYEAQ. The CDR3 region has the DNA TGTGCCAGCAGCTTAGGAGCGGGGTACCATCAGCCCCAGCATTTT. Translation gives CASSLGAGYHQPQHF.

The genes are TRBV7-9 and TRBJ2-5; TRBD2 aligns across 15 bases. The CDR3 runs 18 residues. Germline CDR1 and CDR2: SEHNR and FQNEAQ (reference sequence). Trimming cost V 5 bases and J 0 bases; bases outside gene matches: 7. The CDR3 reads CASSPGLAGGTYQETQYF. CDR3 sequence (DNA): TGTGCCAGCAGCCCCGGACTAGCGGGAGGGACGTACCAAGAGACCCAGTACTTC. The variable domain in full, with the rest retrieved from reference TRBV7-9 and TRBJ2-5, is DTGVSQNPRHKITKRGQNVTFRCDPISEHNRLYWYRQTLGQGPEFLTYFQNEAQLEKSRLLSDRFSAERPKGSFSTLEIQRTEQGDSAMYLCASSPGLAGGTYQETQYFGPGTRLLVL.

The CDR3 DNA sequence: TGTGCCAGCAGCTTAGGGACTCAGCGGGAGACCTACGAGCAGTACTTC. This encodes CASSLGTQRETYEQYF. J is TRBJ2-7 and V is TRBV7-8, with 8 bases identical to TRBD2. Germline CDR1 SGHVS, CDR2 FQNEAQ. With V trimmed by 1 base and J by 2 bases, 7 bases remained unmatched. The CDR3 is made up of 16 amino acids. The full variable domain, with the rest looked up from reference TRBV7-8 and TRBJ2-7, is GAGVSQSPRYKVAKRGQDVALRCDPISGHVSLFWYQQALGQGPEFLTYFQNEAQLDKSGLPSDRFFAERPEGSVSTLKIQRTQQEDSAVYLCASSLGTQRETYEQYFGPGTRLTVT.

V and J are TRBV14 and TRBJ2-5; D call uncertain. CDR1 SGHDN and CDR2 FVKESK come from the germline V gene. Deletions cut 5 bases from V and 0 bases from J, with 13 bases between. The CDR3 is 15 residues long. The CDR3 nucleotides are TGTGCCAGCAGCTCTCTCCTCGCGGACCAAGAGACCCAGTACTTC. Translating gives CASSSLLADQETQYF.

The rearrangement joins TRBV7-2 to TRBJ2-1; D is perhaps TRBD2 (5 bases). CDR3 length: 14 amino acids. Trimming cost V 0 bases and J 6 bases, with 9 bases left between them. Per the germline V gene, CDR1 is SGHTA and CDR2 is FQGNSA. The CDR3 coding sequence is TGTGCCAGCAGCTTAGCGGGAGTAGGCAATGAGCAGTTCTTC. Translation: CASSLAGVGNEQFF.

The chain combines TRBV9 with TRBJ2-5; possibly TRBD2 for D (6 bases). This CDR3 contains 15 residues. With 0 bases removed from V and 4 bases from J, the gap between germline ends came to 13 bases. CDR1 is SGDLS, CDR2 YYNGEE, per germline. Here the CDR3 DNA reads TGTGCCAGCAGCGTAGATTCGGGAGCGGGAGAGACCCAGTACTTC. It specifies CASSVDSGAGETQYF.